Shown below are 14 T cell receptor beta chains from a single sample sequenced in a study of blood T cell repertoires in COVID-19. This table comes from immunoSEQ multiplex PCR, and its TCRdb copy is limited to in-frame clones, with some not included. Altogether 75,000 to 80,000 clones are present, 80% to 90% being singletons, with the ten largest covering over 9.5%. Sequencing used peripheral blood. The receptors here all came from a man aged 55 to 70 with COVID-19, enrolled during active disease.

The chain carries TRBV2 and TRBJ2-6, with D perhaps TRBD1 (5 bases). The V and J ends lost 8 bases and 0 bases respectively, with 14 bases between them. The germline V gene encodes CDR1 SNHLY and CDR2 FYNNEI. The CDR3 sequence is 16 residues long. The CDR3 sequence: CASGASHRSGANVLTF. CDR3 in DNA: TGTGCCAGCGGGGCAAGCCACCGCTCTGGGGCCAACGTCCTGACTTTC.

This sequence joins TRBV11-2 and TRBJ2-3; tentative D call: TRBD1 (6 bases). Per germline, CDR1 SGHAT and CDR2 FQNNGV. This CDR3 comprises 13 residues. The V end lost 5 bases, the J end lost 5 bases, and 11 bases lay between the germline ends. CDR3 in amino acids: CASSLLQGDTQYF. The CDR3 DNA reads TGTGCCAGCAGCCTACTACAGGGAGATACGCAGTATTTT.

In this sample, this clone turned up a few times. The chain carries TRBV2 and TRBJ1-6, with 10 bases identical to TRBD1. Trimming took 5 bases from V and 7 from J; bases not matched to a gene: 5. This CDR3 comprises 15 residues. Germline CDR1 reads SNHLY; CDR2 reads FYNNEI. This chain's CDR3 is CASSQRGQGNSPLHF. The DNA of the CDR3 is TGTGCCAGCAGTCAAAGGGGACAGGGGAATTCACCCCTCCACTTT.

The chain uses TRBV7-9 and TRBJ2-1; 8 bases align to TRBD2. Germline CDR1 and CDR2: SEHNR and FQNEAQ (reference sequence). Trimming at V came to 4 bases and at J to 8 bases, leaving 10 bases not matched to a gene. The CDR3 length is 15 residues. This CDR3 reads CASSSRTSNSYEQFF. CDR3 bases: TGTGCCAGCAGCTCCAGGACTAGCAATTCGTATGAGCAGTTCTTC.

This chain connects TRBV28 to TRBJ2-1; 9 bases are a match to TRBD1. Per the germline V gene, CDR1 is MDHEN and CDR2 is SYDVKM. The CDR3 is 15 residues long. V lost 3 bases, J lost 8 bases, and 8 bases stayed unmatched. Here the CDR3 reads CASSFVGQGYYEQFF. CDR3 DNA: TGTGCCAGCAGTTTCGTGGGACAGGGTTACTATGAGCAGTTCTTC.

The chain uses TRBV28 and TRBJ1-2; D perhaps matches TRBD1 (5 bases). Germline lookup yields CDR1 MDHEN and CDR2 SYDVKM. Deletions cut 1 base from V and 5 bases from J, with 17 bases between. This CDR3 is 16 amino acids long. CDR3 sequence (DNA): TGTGCCAGCAGTTTATCCCAGGGACTCCTTGGGTATGGCTACACCTTC. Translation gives CASSLSQGLLGYGYTF.

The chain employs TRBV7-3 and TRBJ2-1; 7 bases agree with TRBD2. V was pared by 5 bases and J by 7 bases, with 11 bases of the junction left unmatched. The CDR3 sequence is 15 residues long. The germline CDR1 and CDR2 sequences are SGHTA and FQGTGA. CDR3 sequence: CASSPSGIGINEQFF. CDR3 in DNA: TGTGCCAGCAGCCCGAGCGGGATAGGGATAAATGAGCAGTTCTTC.

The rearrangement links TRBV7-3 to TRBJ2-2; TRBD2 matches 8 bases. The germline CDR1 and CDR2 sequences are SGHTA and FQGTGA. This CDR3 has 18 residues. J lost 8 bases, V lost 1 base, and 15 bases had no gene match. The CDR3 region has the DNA TGTGCCAGCAGCTTAAAATCGTCAGCGGGAGTAGTAGGAGGGGAGCTGTTTTTT. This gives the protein CASSLKSSAGVVGGELFF.

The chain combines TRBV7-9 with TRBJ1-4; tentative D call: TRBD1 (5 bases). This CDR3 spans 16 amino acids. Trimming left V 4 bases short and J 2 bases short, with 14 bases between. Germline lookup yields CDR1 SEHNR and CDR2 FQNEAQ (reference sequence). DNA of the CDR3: TGTGCCAGCAGCTCGCTCAGGGTCTCCACTAATGAAAAACTGTTTTTT. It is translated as CASSSLRVSTNEKLFF.

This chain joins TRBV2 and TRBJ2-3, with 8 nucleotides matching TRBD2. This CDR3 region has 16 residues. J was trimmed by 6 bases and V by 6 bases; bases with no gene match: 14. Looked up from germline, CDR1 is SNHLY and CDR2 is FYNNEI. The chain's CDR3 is CASRSISGNPWDTQYF. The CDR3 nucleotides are TGTGCCAGCAGGTCCATTAGCGGGAACCCCTGGGATACGCAGTATTTT.

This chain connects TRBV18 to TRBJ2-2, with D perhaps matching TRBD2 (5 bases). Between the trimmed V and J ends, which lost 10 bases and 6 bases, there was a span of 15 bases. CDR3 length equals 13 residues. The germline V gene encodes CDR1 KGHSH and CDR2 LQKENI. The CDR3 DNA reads TGTGCCACCACAGACGGGGAAGCCGGGGAGCTGTTTTTT. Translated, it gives CATTDGEAGELFF. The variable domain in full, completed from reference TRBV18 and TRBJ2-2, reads NAGVMQNPRHLVRRRGQEARLRCSPMKGHSHVYWYRQLPEEGLKFMVYLQKENIIDESGMPKERFSAEFPKEGPSILRIQQVVRGDSAAYFCATTDGEAGELFFGEGSRLTVL.

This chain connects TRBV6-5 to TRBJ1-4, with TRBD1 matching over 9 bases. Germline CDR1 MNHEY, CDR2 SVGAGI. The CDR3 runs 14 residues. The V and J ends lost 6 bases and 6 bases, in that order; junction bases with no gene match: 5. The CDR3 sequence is CASSPQGADEKLFF. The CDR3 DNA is TGTGCCAGCAGCCCACAGGGGGCGGATGAAAAACTGTTTTTT.

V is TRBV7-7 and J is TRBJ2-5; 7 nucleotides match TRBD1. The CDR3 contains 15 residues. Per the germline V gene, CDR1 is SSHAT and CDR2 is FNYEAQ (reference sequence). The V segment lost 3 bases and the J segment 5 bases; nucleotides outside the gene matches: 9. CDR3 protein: CASSLGTVFRETQYF. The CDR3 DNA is TGTGCCAGCAGCTTGGGGACAGTTTTTAGGGAGACCCAGTACTTC. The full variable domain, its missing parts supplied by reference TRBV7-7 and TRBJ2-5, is GAGVSQSPRYKVTKRGQDVTLRCDPISSHATLYWYQQALGQGPEFLTYFNYEAQPDKSGLPSDRFSAERPEGSISTLTIQRTEQRDSAMYRCASSLGTVFRETQYFGPGTRLLVL.

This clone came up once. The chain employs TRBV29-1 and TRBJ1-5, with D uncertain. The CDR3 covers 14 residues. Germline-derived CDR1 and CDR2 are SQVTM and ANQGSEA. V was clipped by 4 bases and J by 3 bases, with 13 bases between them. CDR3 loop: CSVAVEGFNQPQHF. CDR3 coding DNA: TGCAGCGTTGCAGTTGAGGGTTTCAATCAGCCCCAGCATTTT. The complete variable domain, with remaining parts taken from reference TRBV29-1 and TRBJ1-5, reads SAVISQKPSRDICQRGTSLTIQCQVDSQVTMMFWYRQQPGQSLTLIATANQGSEATYESGFVIDKFPISRPNLTFSTLTVSNMSPEDSSIYLCSVAVEGFNQPQHFGDGTRLSIL.